Listed below are T cell receptor beta chains from one sample, sequenced in a study of Ad26.COV2.S vaccination and SARS-CoV-2 variants. Clones were read by immunoSEQ multiplex PCR, and TCRdb kept only the in-frame ones, dropping some. This repertoire shows approximately 500,000 clones, 70% to 90% found once; its top ten account for roughly 13%. The sequences come from peripheral blood, collected in a trial of Ad26.COV2.S vaccine versus placebo. These receptors originate from a person between 18 and 60 years old who received the Ad26.COV2.S COVID-19 vaccine or a placebo. Both conserved end residues are part of each CDR3.

V | CDR3
TRBV28 | CASSLSGGHTEAFF
TRBV28 | CASSFHLRQYNDEQYF
TRBV6-5 | CASSYSQRSPLAEQYF
TRBV19 | CASTLDRGRLYGYTF
TRBV24-1 | CATAQGDQPQHF
TRBV28 | CASSPPHNNIQYF
TRBV11-2 | CASSLGSSGMRQYF
TRBV28 | CASSHKRRADTQYF
TRBV19 | CASTRRGGGLAAGHNEQFF
TRBV9 | CASSVASRGGNEQFF
TRBV11-2 | CASSLDSGSQFF
TRBV14 | CASSQVKLGGELFF
TRBV4-2 | CASSQDRGTGGHEKLFF
TRBV18 | CASSPVRGGVNTQYF
TRBV5-1 | CASSSGQGGNEQFF
TRBV25-1 | CASSVSGGYTF
TRBV5-1 | CASSSQTGGTEAFF
TRBV18 | CASSPPGQRQFF
TRBV9 | CATGPALSRGSGELFF
TRBV6-5 | CASSGTGANYGYTF
TRBV27 | CASRATPAPYGYTF
TRBV5-6 | CASSFRPTAYNEQFF
TRBV19 | CASSMPGGQNTGELFF
TRBV7-8 | CASSFVGGHNYGYTF